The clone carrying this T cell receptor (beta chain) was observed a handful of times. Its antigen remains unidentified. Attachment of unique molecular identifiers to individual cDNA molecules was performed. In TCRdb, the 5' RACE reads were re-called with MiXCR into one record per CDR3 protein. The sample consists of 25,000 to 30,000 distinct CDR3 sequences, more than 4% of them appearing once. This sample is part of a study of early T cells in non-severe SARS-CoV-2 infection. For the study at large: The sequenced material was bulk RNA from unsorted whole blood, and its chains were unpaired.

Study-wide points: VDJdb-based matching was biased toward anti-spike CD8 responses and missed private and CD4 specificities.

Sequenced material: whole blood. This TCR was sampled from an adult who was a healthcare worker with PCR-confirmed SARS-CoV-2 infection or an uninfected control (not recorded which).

In nucleotides, the CDR3 is TGTGCCAGCAGTTCGGGAGGCCGGGCCACAGATACGCAGTATTTT. This encodes CASSSGGRATDTQYF. This rearrangement joins TRBV12-3 or TRBV12-4 to TRBJ2-3, with 7 positions matching TRBD2. The CDR3 sequence is 15 residues long. V gave up 4 bases and J gave up 2 bases; unmatched junction bases: 6.